The 32 T cell receptor beta chains in this list originate from one sample, sequenced in a study of OX40 agonist ivuxolimab in advanced cancers. Clones were sequenced by immunoSEQ multiplex PCR, and TCRdb holds only the in-frame ones, with some missing. The data hold 95,000 to 100,000 clones, with around 85% observed a single time. The sample consisted of CD4+ or CD8+ T cells sorted from blood, taken in a trial of the OX40 agonist ivuxolimab. Receptors were obtained from an adult with an advanced solid tumor such as melanoma, head and neck, liver or kidney cancer.

This chain links TRBV2 with TRBJ2-5; 7 nucleotides match TRBD2. Germline-derived CDR1 and CDR2 are SNHLY and FYNNEI. CDR3 length: 17 amino acids. The V and J ends lost 3 bases and 5 bases, in that order; junction bases with no gene match: 15. The CDR3 DNA sequence: TGTGCCAGCAGTGAGGGAGGGTCCGGACTTGGGCGGGAGACCCAGTACTTC. It encodes CASSEGGSGLGRETQYF.

This chain links TRBV18 with TRBJ2-2, with TRBD1 as a possible D gene (6 bases). The CDR3 length is 18 residues. Germline V gene lookup returns CDR1 KGHSH and CDR2 LQKENI. Trimming took off 0 bases at V and 7 bases at J, with 21 bases between the two ends. This chain's CDR3 is CASSPPADSSPVGGELFF. The CDR3 DNA is TGTGCCAGCTCACCACCAGCGGACAGCTCACCTGTAGGCGGGGAGCTGTTTTTT.

This clone was observed a handful of times. The CDR3 loop reads CASSSTSNSGEQYF. The DNA of the CDR3 is TGTGCCAGCAGCTCGACCTCAAACTCTGGAGAGCAGTACTTC. The J gene is TRBJ2-7, the V gene TRBV7-2; D gene uncertain. The germline gives CDR1 SGHTA, CDR2 FQGNSA. This CDR3 region has 14 residues. V lost 4 bases to trimming and J lost 7 bases, with 17 bases between them. The full variable domain, with the rest looked up from reference TRBV7-2 and TRBJ2-7, is GAGVSQSPSNKVTEKGKDVELRCDPISGHTALYWYRQSLGQGLEFLIYFQGNSAPDKSGLPSDRFSAERTGGSVSTLTIQRTQQEDSAVYLCASSSTSNSGEQYFGPGTRLTVT.

This clone was counted a few times. The chain is built from TRBV7-9 and TRBJ1-6, with D perhaps matching TRBD1 (5 bases). The CDR3 runs 14 residues. Trimming left V 2 bases short and J 5 bases short, with 7 bases between. The germline CDR1 and CDR2 sequences are SEHNR and FQNEAQ (reference sequence). In nucleotides, the CDR3 is TGTGCCAGCAGCTTAATGGGGGATAATTCACCCCTCCACTTT. Its protein product is CASSLMGDNSPLHF.

This chain connects TRBV28 to TRBJ2-3; 7 bases fit TRBD2. This CDR3 spans 16 amino acids. CDR1 is MDHEN, CDR2 SYDVKM, per germline. The V segment lost 5 bases and the J segment 6 bases; nucleotides outside the gene matches: 14. The CDR3 DNA follows: TGTGCCAGCAGTCCTAACCCTAGCGGTTCTCAGGATACGCAGTATTTT. The encoded protein is CASSPNPSGSQDTQYF. Complete variable domain (other parts from reference TRBV28 and TRBJ2-3): DVKVTQSSRYLVKRTGEKVFLECVQDMDHENMFWYRQDPGLGLRLIYFSYDVKMKEKGDIPEGYSVSREKKERFSLILESASTNQTSMYLCASSPNPSGSQDTQYFGPGTRLTVL.

This rearrangement joins TRBV27 to TRBJ1-1; TRBD1 matches 7 bases. The CDR3 totals 15 residues. The J segment lost 0 bases and the V segment lost 3 bases, leaving 4 bases of the junction unmatched. CDR1 is MNHEY, CDR2 SMNVEV, per germline (reference sequence). CDR3 sequence: CASSFRGLVNTEAFF. In nucleotides, the CDR3 is TGTGCCAGCAGTTTCAGGGGGTTAGTGAACACTGAAGCTTTCTTT.

The CDR3 sequence is CASSSEGRSYEQYF. CDR3 sequence (DNA): TGTGCCAGCAGCTCCGAGGGTCGTTCCTACGAGCAGTACTTC. The chain carries TRBV14 and TRBJ2-7; the D gene is possibly TRBD2 (5 bases). Germline V gene sequence: CDR1 SGHDN, CDR2 FVKESK. V lost 5 bases to trimming and J lost 1 base, with 12 bases between them. The CDR3 contains 14 residues.

Here the CDR3 DNA reads TGTGCCAGCAGTGGTCCCGGGACAGGGGGAAGCTATGGCTACACCTTC. It yields the protein CASSGPGTGGSYGYTF. V and J are TRBV2 and TRBJ1-2, with 11 bases identical to TRBD1. This CDR3 comprises 16 residues. Per the germline V gene, CDR1 is SNHLY and CDR2 is FYNNEI. V shed 4 bases and J 4 bases; nucleotides not matched to a gene: 8.

This chain links TRBV7-9 with TRBJ2-1; TRBD1 matches at 8 bases. V shed 5 bases and J 2 bases; nucleotides not matched to a gene: 5. The CDR3 is 15 amino acids. Germline V gene data show CDR1 as SEHNR and CDR2 as FQNEAQ (reference sequence). CDR3 sequence (DNA): TGTGCCAGCAGCACAGGGACAGGTGCCTACAATGAGCAGTTCTTC. Its protein product is CASSTGTGAYNEQFF.

The genes are TRBV15 and TRBJ2-7; unclear D gene. The CDR3 contains 15 residues. V gave up 0 bases and J gave up 6 bases, with 15 bases separating them. Germline V gene sequence: CDR1 LNHNV, CDR2 YYDKDF (reference sequence). This chain's CDR3 is CATSREVPGSSEQYF. CDR3 sequence (DNA): TGTGCCACCAGCAGAGAGGTGCCTGGATCCAGCGAGCAGTACTTC. Looking up the rest from reference TRBV15 and TRBJ2-7 gives the full variable domain: DAMVIQNPRYQVTQFGKPVTLSCSQTLNHNVMYWYQQKSSQAPKLLFHYYDKDFNNEADTPDNFQSRRPNTSFCFLDIRSPGLGDTAMYLCATSREVPGSSEQYFGPGTRLTVT.

This clone has a single count. The gene calls are TRBV14 and TRBJ1-4; TRBD1 matches 7 bases. The length of the CDR3 is 13 residues. With 2 bases clipped from V and 7 bases from J, the junction kept 1 base outside the gene matches. From germline, CDR1 is SGHDN and CDR2 FVKESK. In nucleotides, the CDR3 is TGTGCCAGCAGCCAAAACAGGGGTGAAAAACTGTTTTTT. Translating gives CASSQNRGEKLFF.

The CDR3 DNA follows: TGTGCCAGCAGTGACTCGGTGAACACCGGGGAGCTGTTTTTT. Protein product: CASSDSVNTGELFF. This chain joins TRBV6-4 and TRBJ2-2; D is undetermined. The V gene's germline CDR1 is MRHNA and CDR2 SNTAGT. With 0 bases removed from V and 1 base from J, the gap between germline ends came to 3 bases. The CDR3 spans 14 residues.

CDR3 protein: CASSLRTGGSPGNEQYF. CDR3 nucleotides: TGTGCCAGCTCACTCCGGACAGGGGGCTCCCCTGGGAACGAGCAGTACTTC. This rearrangement joins TRBV18 to TRBJ2-7, with 11 positions matching TRBD1. V lost 4 bases, J lost 5 bases, and 13 bases stayed unmatched. Germline V gene data show CDR1 as KGHSH and CDR2 as LQKENI. This CDR3 contains 17 residues.

V usage is TRBV5-1 and J usage is TRBJ2-1; TRBD2 matches at 10 bases. Trimming took 1 base from V and 8 from J; bases not matched to a gene: 18. The CDR3 runs 19 residues. CDR1 and CDR2 from the germline V gene are SGHRS and YFSETQ. CDR3 region: CASSLRAPGASGSSYEQFF. For the CDR3, the DNA is TGCGCCAGCAGCTTGCGGGCCCCCGGGGCTAGCGGGAGTAGCTATGAGCAGTTCTTC.

The V call is TRBV5-6, the J call TRBJ2-7; no firm D call. Germline lookup yields CDR1 SGHDT and CDR2 YYEEEE. Trimming stripped 0 bases from V and 4 bases from J, with 5 bases between. CDR3 length equals 12 residues. The CDR3 nucleotides read TGTGCCAGCAGCTTGGACAAGTACGAGCAGTACTTC. Protein product: CASSLDKYEQYF. The variable domain in full, completed from reference TRBV5-6 and TRBJ2-7, reads DAGVTQSPTHLIKTRGQQVTLRCSPKSGHDTVSWYQQALGQGPQFIFQYYEEEERQRGNFPDRFSGHQFPNYSSELNVNALLLGDSALYLCASSLDKYEQYFGPGTRLTVT.

The chain has TRBV9 and TRBJ1-3, with D unclear. The germline gives CDR1 SGDLS, CDR2 YYNGEE. The CDR3 totals 13 residues. The V and J ends lost 3 bases and 2 bases respectively, with 6 bases between them. CDR3 sequence reads: CASSARAGNTIYF. In DNA form, the CDR3 reads TGTGCCAGCAGCGCGCGGGCTGGAAACACCATATATTTT.

The CDR3 nucleotides read TGTGCCAGCAGCTTAACCCCATCCCCCCCCAATGAGCAGTTCTTC. Translating gives CASSLTPSPPNEQFF. The chain couples TRBV7-9 to TRBJ2-1; D is undetermined. The CDR3 is 15 amino acids. Germline lookup yields CDR1 SEHNR and CDR2 FQNEAQ (reference sequence). Trimming left V 2 bases short and J 6 bases short, with 14 bases between.

The chain combines TRBV9 with TRBJ2-1; D gene ambiguous. V lost 4 bases to trimming and J lost 10 bases, with 15 bases between them. Germline CDR1 SGDLS, CDR2 YYNGEE. The CDR3 is 13 residues long. The chain's CDR3 is CASSPPGFGEQFF. In nucleotides, the CDR3 is TGTGCCAGCAGCCCCCCGGGTTTTGGGGAGCAGTTCTTC.

This clone was seen once. The V and J genes are TRBV27 and TRBJ1-5; TRBD1 matches at 11 bases. V was pared by 6 bases and J by 3 bases, with 4 bases of the junction left unmatched. Germline V gene data show CDR1 as MNHEY and CDR2 as SMNVEV (reference sequence). This CDR3 has 15 amino acids. CDR3 DNA sequence: TGTGCCAGCAGAGGGACAGGGGGTTACAATCAGCCCCAGCATTTT. Translation gives CASRGTGGYNQPQHF.

The chain recombines TRBV12-5 with TRBJ2-3; D is unclear. CDR1 LGHNT and CDR2 FRNRAP come from the germline V gene. This CDR3 spans 13 amino acids. The V and J ends lost 1 base and 2 bases respectively, with 4 bases between them. CDR3 DNA: TGTGCTAGTGGTTTGGGGGTCACAGATACGCAGTATTTT. It translates to CASGLGVTDTQYF. Supplemented by reference TRBV12-5 and TRBJ2-3, the full variable domain reads DARVTQTPRHKVTEMGQEVTMRCQPILGHNTVFWYRQTMMQGLELLAYFRNRAPLDDSGMPKDRFSAEMPDATLATLKIQPSEPRDSAVYFCASGLGVTDTQYFGPGTRLTVL.

This chain uses TRBV28 with TRBJ2-7; D perhaps matches TRBD2 (7 bases). Germline values: CDR1 MDHEN, CDR2 SYDVKM. This CDR3 has 15 amino acids. Trimming removed 1 base from V and 0 bases from J, with 10 bases in between. The CDR3 here is CASSLLRGGSYEQYF. In DNA form, the CDR3 reads TGTGCCAGCAGTTTATTGAGGGGGGGCTCCTACGAGCAGTACTTC. Drawing the rest from reference TRBV28 and TRBJ2-7, the complete variable domain is DVKVTQSSRYLVKRTGEKVFLECVQDMDHENMFWYRQDPGLGLRLIYFSYDVKMKEKGDIPEGYSVSREKKERFSLILESASTNQTSMYLCASSLLRGGSYEQYFGPGTRLTVT.

CDR3 loop: CASTGATQGDTQYF. CDR3 DNA: TGTGCCAGTACGGGGGCCACCCAGGGAGATACGCAGTATTTT. The chain employs TRBV2 and TRBJ2-3; D may be TRBD1 or TRBD2 (6 bases each). Germline CDR1 reads SNHLY; CDR2 reads FYNNEI. V was cut by 9 bases and J by 5 bases, with 18 bases left in between. The CDR3 extends over 14 amino acids.

A single count supports this clone. The chain is built from TRBV6-5 and TRBJ2-7; 9 positions agree with TRBD1. The trim removed 4 bases at V and 5 bases at J, leaving 0 bases unmatched. CDR1 MNHEY and CDR2 SVGAGI come from the germline V gene. This CDR3 spans 12 amino acids. This CDR3 reads CASSWDRDEQYF. In DNA, the CDR3 is TGTGCCAGCAGTTGGGACAGGGACGAGCAGTACTTC.

V usage is TRBV4-3 and J usage is TRBJ2-2; possible D gene TRBD1, 5 bases. Germline V gene lookup returns CDR1 LGHNA and CDR2 YSLEER. The length of the CDR3 is 16 residues. The V end was cut by 0 bases, the J end by 4 bases, with 12 bases between. CDR3 DNA sequence: TGCGCCAGCAGCCAAGATCCACAGGCGATCACCGGGGAGCTGTTTTTT. Protein product: CASSQDPQAITGELFF.

The CDR3 reads CSVGLRDSLRNYGYTF. DNA of the CDR3: TGCAGCGTTGGCCTCAGGGACAGCCTAAGGAACTATGGCTACACCTTC. This chain joins TRBV29-1 and TRBJ1-2; TRBD1 matches at 7 bases. Unmatched junction bases numbered 13, after V lost 4 bases and J lost 2 bases. Germline CDR1 reads SQVTM; CDR2 reads ANQGSEA. The CDR3 spans 16 residues.

The J gene is TRBJ2-7, the V gene TRBV28, with D possibly being TRBD1 (6 bases). Trimming left V 3 bases short and J 2 bases short, with 8 bases between. CDR3 length: 13 residues. CDR1 MDHEN and CDR2 SYDVKM come from the germline V gene. CDR3 protein: CASSLSGAYEQYF. The CDR3 region has the DNA TGTGCCAGCAGTTTGTCAGGGGCCTACGAGCAGTACTTC.

V gene TRBV9 combines with J gene TRBJ2-2, with D maybe TRBD1 (6 bases). Germline assignment: CDR1 SGDLS and CDR2 YYNGEE. Trimming removed 0 bases at V and 2 bases at J, with 14 bases between. CDR3 length: 17 residues. Here the CDR3 reads CASSVAPGTPNTGELFF. DNA of the CDR3: TGTGCCAGCAGCGTAGCCCCCGGGACACCTAACACCGGGGAGCTGTTTTTT.

The chain couples TRBV18 to TRBJ2-6, with D unresolved. Germline loops: CDR1 KGHSH, CDR2 LQKENI. The CDR3 contains 18 residues. Trimming removed 2 bases at V and 0 bases at J, with 14 bases between. CDR3 sequence reads: CASSPFVPWSSGANVLTF. CDR3 bases: TGTGCCAGCTCACCATTTGTGCCGTGGTCCTCTGGGGCCAACGTCCTGACTTTC.

The V gene is TRBV18, the J gene TRBJ1-5, with D tentatively TRBD1 (5 bases). The germline V gene encodes CDR1 KGHSH and CDR2 LQKENI. V lost 2 bases, J lost 2 bases, and 13 bases lay in between. The CDR3 runs to 16 residues. This CDR3 is CASSPFGAVGNQPQHF. In DNA, the CDR3 is TGTGCCAGCTCACCATTTGGGGCAGTAGGCAATCAGCCCCAGCATTTT.

This chain connects TRBV12-5 to TRBJ2-7; a possible D gene is TRBD2 (5 bases). V lost 6 bases and J lost 3, with 6 bases in between. CDR3 length: 11 amino acids. The germline CDR1 and CDR2 sequences are LGHNT and FRNRAP. CDR3 in amino acids: CASGDFYEQYF. As DNA, the CDR3 is TGTGCTAGTGGGGACTTCTACGAGCAGTACTTC.

This clone was seen a few times. The J gene is TRBJ2-5, the V gene TRBV7-2; D uncertain. Germline-derived CDR1 and CDR2 are SGHTA and FQGNSA. The V end was cut by 1 base, the J end by 5 bases, with 5 bases between. The CDR3 loop spans 12 amino acids. The CDR3 loop is CASSLDRETQYF. The DNA of the CDR3 is TGTGCCAGCAGCTTAGACCGTGAGACCCAGTACTTC.

This clone was counted a few times. The rearrangement uses TRBV2 and TRBJ1-3; 7 bases map to TRBD1. CDR3 size: 14 residues. Germline V gene lookup returns CDR1 SNHLY and CDR2 FYNNEI. With 4 bases clipped from V and 3 bases from J, the junction kept 3 bases outside the gene matches. CDR3 DNA sequence: TGTGCCAGCAGTGGTAACAGGGGTGGAAACACCATATATTTT. Amino acid sequence: CASSGNRGGNTIYF.